This record looks at one T cell receptor beta chain sequence and its context. Its antigen is not identified. The sample carries other DNA sequences with the same CDR3. The CDR3 covers 15 residues. V was trimmed by 2 bases and J by 7 bases, leaving 16 bases between them. CDR1 is KGHSH, CDR2 LQKENI, per germline. The data were taken from a study of PD-L1 blockade in urothelial cancer. Regarding the study as a whole: Clones that were tumor-associated expanded more in the blood of durable-benefit patients at 3 weeks.

Assay used: immunoSEQ multiplex PCR; TCRdb lists only in-frame clones, some missing. The sample has about 52,000 clones; nearly 85% are singletons. The sample was PBMCs, taken around atezolizumab (anti-PD-L1) treatment. The chain recombines TRBV18 with TRBJ2-3, with D possibly being TRBD2 (5 bases). The receptor was derived from a man aged 35-49 years with urothelial cancer. The CDR3 DNA follows: TGTGCCAGCTCACCAAGCAAGGGTGGGAGTCATACGCAGTATTTT. Translating gives CASSPSKGGSHTQYF.